One sample yielded the 32 T cell receptor beta chains listed below, sequenced in a study of shared clonotypes between healthy human individuals. Here immunoSEQ multiplex PCR was the method, and the copy in TCRdb shows in-frame clones only, minus some. The data contain some 2,400,000 clones, approximately 96% of them singletons. The sample taken for sequencing was naive CD4+ T cells sorted from blood. Subset here: CD45RA+ positively selected. The receptors were gathered from a man aged 18-30 years in good health.

The rearrangement uses TRBV11-3 and TRBJ2-1; no clear D gene. Trimming removed 2 bases at V and 6 bases at J, with 5 bases between. Germline CDR1 and CDR2: SGHNT and YENEEA. This CDR3 has 12 residues. CDR3 protein: CASSLRINEQFF. As DNA, the CDR3 is TGTGCCAGCAGCTTAAGGATCAATGAGCAGTTCTTC.

V and J are TRBV18 and TRBJ2-4, with 7 bases matching TRBD1. CDR1 is KGHSH, CDR2 LQKENI, per germline. Germline trimming cut 4 bases from V and 3 bases from J; bases unmatched to any gene: 6. This CDR3 has 15 amino acids. The CDR3 loop is CASSQDRAGKNIQYF. CDR3 sequence (DNA): TGTGCCAGCTCACAAGACAGGGCGGGCAAAAACATTCAGTACTTC.

The chain carries TRBV7-2 and TRBJ2-1; D is unresolved. V dropped 6 bases and J dropped 5 bases, with 11 bases sitting between them. This CDR3 region has 13 residues. The germline gives CDR1 SGHTA, CDR2 FQGNSA. Here the CDR3 DNA reads TGTGCCAGCAGTTCCTATTCCCACAATGAGCAGTTCTTC. Amino acids: CASSSYSHNEQFF. Drawing the rest from reference TRBV7-2 and TRBJ2-1, the complete variable domain is GAGVSQSPSNKVTEKGKDVELRCDPISGHTALYWYRQSLGQGLEFLIYFQGNSAPDKSGLPSDRFSAERTGGSVSTLTIQRTQQEDSAVYLCASSSYSHNEQFFGPGTRLTVL.

V usage is TRBV6-1 and J usage is TRBJ1-6; 7 nucleotides line up with TRBD1. Germline loops: CDR1 MNHNS, CDR2 SASEGT. V shed 7 bases, J shed 11 bases, and the junction held 11 bases outside the gene matches. This CDR3 comprises 14 residues. CDR3: CASTIEDRVPPLHF. The CDR3 region has the DNA TGTGCCAGCACTATAGAAGACAGGGTCCCACCCCTCCACTTT.

This chain joins TRBV4-1 and TRBJ1-2; 8 bases match TRBD1. V was clipped by 2 bases and J by 6 bases; unmatched bases: 11. This CDR3 contains 16 residues. The V gene's germline CDR1 is MGHRA and CDR2 YSYEKL. CDR3 DNA: TGCGCCAGCAGCCAAAGGGAGGCACAGGGGGATGATGGCTACACCTTC. It is translated as CASSQREAQGDDGYTF.

The genes are TRBV10-3 and TRBJ2-7; D remains ambiguous. Germline V gives CDR1 ENHRY, CDR2 SYGVKD. The CDR3 contains 14 residues. V lost 7 bases and J lost 0, with 13 bases in between. This CDR3 reads CAIKRLKDSYEQYF. CDR3 bases: TGTGCCATCAAACGGTTGAAAGACTCCTACGAGCAGTACTTC.

The CDR3 is CSGFVSQGVVFRYNEQFF. The DNA of the CDR3 is TGCAGCGGCTTTGTCAGTCAGGGGGTAGTATTTCGCTACAATGAGCAGTTCTTC. The V gene is TRBV29-1, the J gene TRBJ2-1; 7 nucleotides match TRBD1. This CDR3 has 18 amino acids. The V gene's germline CDR1 is SQVTM and CDR2 ANQGSEA. The V segment lost 7 bases and the J segment 3 bases; nucleotides outside the gene matches: 21.

V and J are TRBV29-1 and TRBJ1-1; 7 positions agree with TRBD1. CDR1 and CDR2 (germline): SQVTM, ANQGSEA. The CDR3 runs to 15 residues. The ends lost 6 bases at V and 5 bases at J; junction bases unmatched: 15. Here the CDR3 reads CSVRPEQGKGTEAFF. The CDR3 coding sequence is TGCAGCGTAAGACCCGAACAGGGGAAAGGGACTGAAGCTTTCTTT.

The chain uses TRBV7-9 and TRBJ1-6; TRBD1 matches at 8 bases. CDR3 length: 14 amino acids. Germline assignment: CDR1 SEHNR and CDR2 FQNEAQ (reference sequence). With V trimmed by 5 bases and J by 6 bases, 3 bases remained unmatched. The CDR3 spells CASSAGGSNSPLHF. CDR3 DNA sequence: TGTGCCAGCAGCGCAGGGGGCAGTAATTCACCCCTCCACTTT.

The V gene is TRBV6-6, the J gene TRBJ1-6; D may be TRBD1 (5 bases). Germline CDR1 is MNHNY and CDR2 is SVGAGI (reference sequence). Trimming took off 4 bases at V and 0 bases at J, with 10 bases between the two ends. The CDR3 has 16 amino acids. CDR3: CASSSGLSSYNSPLHF. CDR3 bases: TGTGCCAGCAGTTCAGGGTTAAGCTCCTATAATTCACCCCTCCACTTT.

The V gene is TRBV6-4, the J gene TRBJ2-3; 8 bases match TRBD1. Unmatched junction bases numbered 6, after V lost 4 bases and J lost 3 bases. The germline gives CDR1 MRHNA, CDR2 SNTAGT. This CDR3 has 15 amino acids. This CDR3 is CASSVRDRRTDTQYF. For the CDR3, the DNA is TGTGCCAGCAGTGTTAGGGACAGGCGAACAGATACGCAGTATTTT.

The rearrangement links TRBV5-1 to TRBJ1-3; 8 positions agree with TRBD1. Losses at the gene ends were 7 bases for V and 4 bases for J; bases not matched to a gene: 7. The CDR3 covers 14 residues. Germline V gene data show CDR1 as SGHRS and CDR2 as YFSETQ. CDR3 protein: CASHDRGAGNTIYF. The CDR3 bases are TGCGCCAGCCACGACAGGGGAGCCGGAAACACCATATATTTT.

The chain uses TRBV5-1 and TRBJ2-5; D may be TRBD2 (5 bases). The length of the CDR3 is 12 residues. Deletions cut 5 bases from V and 3 bases from J, with 8 bases between. In germline, CDR1 is SGHRS, CDR2 YFSETQ. The CDR3 coding sequence is TGCGCCAGCAGGGGAGAAAAAGAGACCCAGTACTTC. It encodes CASRGEKETQYF.

This chain uses TRBV6-5 with TRBJ1-2, with a weak D call TRBD1 (6 bases). CDR3 length: 14 amino acids. Germline V gives CDR1 MNHEY, CDR2 SVGAGI. V was clipped by 10 bases and J by 2 bases, with 17 bases between them. CDR3 DNA: TGTGCCACCATTACCGCGGGGGGCAACTATGGCTACACCTTC. Translated: CATITAGGNYGYTF.

The chain recombines TRBV5-4 with TRBJ1-2, with D unresolved. The CDR3 covers 15 residues. The V end lost 2 bases, the J end lost 0 bases, and 11 bases lay between the germline ends. The germline V gene encodes CDR1 SGHNT and CDR2 YYREEE (reference sequence). DNA of the CDR3: TGTGCCAGCAGCTTAAGATCGGAAGCTAACTATGGCTACACCTTC. This encodes CASSLRSEANYGYTF.

V and J are TRBV10-3 and TRBJ1-1; TRBD1 matches 7 bases. The CDR3 totals 12 residues. Unmatched junction bases numbered 4, after V lost 3 bases and J lost 9 bases. Germline assignment: CDR1 ENHRY and CDR2 SYGVKD. The CDR3: CAISEDRVKAFF. The CDR3 bases are TGTGCCATCAGTGAAGACAGGGTGAAAGCTTTCTTT.

The rearrangement uses TRBV12-5 and TRBJ2-5; perhaps TRBD2 as D (7 bases). CDR1 is LGHNT, CDR2 FRNRAP, per germline. This CDR3 is built from 14 residues. V was pared by 1 base and J by 4 bases, with 10 bases between. In DNA form, the CDR3 reads TGTGCTAGTGGTTTGGGTAGGGGGGGAGAGACCCAGTACTTC. Translating it yields CASGLGRGGETQYF.

This chain connects TRBV5-1 to TRBJ2-7; no clear D. Germline V lookup: CDR1 SGHRS, CDR2 YFSETQ. V lost 0 bases and J 2 bases, leaving 9 bases between the germline ends. This CDR3 contains 14 residues. CDR3 sequence: CASSLGDNTYEQYF. In DNA, the CDR3 is TGCGCCAGCAGCTTGGGAGACAATACCTACGAGCAGTACTTC.

The chain links TRBV7-9 to TRBJ2-5; the match to TRBD2 covers 10 bases. The germline V gene has CDR1 SEHNR and CDR2 FQNEAQ (reference sequence). The V gene end was trimmed by 3 bases and the J gene end by 2 bases; junction bases not matched to a gene: 12. The CDR3 runs to 18 residues. The DNA of the CDR3 is TGTGCCAGCAGCTTTGGGAGCGGGGGGGCCTTTGGGCAAGAGACCCAGTACTTC. Translating gives CASSFGSGGAFGQETQYF.

The gene calls are TRBV9 and TRBJ1-2; 9 nucleotides match TRBD1. Germline V gives CDR1 SGDLS, CDR2 YYNGEE. V lost 3 bases to trimming and J lost 4 bases; unmatched junction nucleotides: 13. This CDR3 has 17 amino acids. CDR3 in DNA: TGTGCCAGCAGCGGGGGACAGGGTCCTCTTCACCGCTATGGCTACACCTTC. Residues: CASSGGQGPLHRYGYTF.

CDR3 DNA: TGCGCCAGCAGCTCCAAGACTAGCGGGAGCGAGCAGTACTTC. Amino acid sequence: CASSSKTSGSEQYF. The chain has TRBV4-3 and TRBJ2-7, with TRBD2 identical over 12 bases. The CDR3 is 14 amino acids. V gave up 5 bases and J gave up 6 bases; unmatched junction bases: 5. Looked up from germline, CDR1 is LGHNA and CDR2 is YSLEER.

The J gene is TRBJ1-5, the V gene TRBV15; possibly TRBD1 for D (5 bases). Germline V gene lookup returns CDR1 LNHNV and CDR2 YYDKDF (reference sequence). The CDR3 is 14 amino acids. Trimming stripped 5 bases from V and 3 bases from J, with 11 bases between. CDR3 residues: CATSGTENNQPQHF. In DNA, the CDR3 is TGTGCCACCAGCGGGACGGAAAACAATCAGCCCCAGCATTTT.

This sequence joins TRBV7-2 and TRBJ1-1, with 8 bases aligning to TRBD1. This CDR3 region has 16 residues. V dropped 3 bases and J dropped 1; count of bases not matched to a gene: 7. The germline gives CDR1 SGHTA, CDR2 FQGNSA. CDR3 nucleotides: TGTGCCAGCAGCTTGGGACAGGTCGGAGGGAACACTGAAGCTTTCTTT. Protein: CASSLGQVGGNTEAFF.

The gene calls are TRBV2 and TRBJ2-7; unclear D gene. This CDR3 is 13 amino acids long. The V and J ends lost 4 bases and 4 bases respectively, with 11 bases between them. Per the germline V gene, CDR1 is SNHLY and CDR2 is FYNNEI. CDR3 residues: CASSGNPDYEQYF. CDR3 nucleotide sequence: TGTGCCAGCAGTGGAAATCCCGATTACGAGCAGTACTTC. The entire variable domain, with the rest obtained from reference TRBV2 and TRBJ2-7, is as follows: EPEVTQTPSHQVTQMGQEVILRCVPISNHLYFYWYRQILGQKVEFLVSFYNNEISEKSEIFDDQFSVERPDGSNFTLKIRSTKLEDSAMYFCASSGNPDYEQYFGPGTRLTVT.

This rearrangement joins TRBV5-1 to TRBJ2-7, with a tentative D call TRBD2 (6 bases). CDR3 length: 14 residues. Trimming left V 4 bases short and J 0 bases short, with 11 bases between. Per germline, CDR1 SGHRS and CDR2 YFSETQ. The CDR3 protein is CASSGTWTSYEQYF. As DNA, the CDR3 is TGCGCCAGCAGCGGGACTTGGACCTCCTACGAGCAGTACTTC.

V usage is TRBV6-5 and J usage is TRBJ1-6; the match to TRBD1 covers 7 bases. Trimming cost V 6 bases and J 7 bases; bases outside gene matches: 9. Germline CDR1 MNHEY, CDR2 SVGAGI. There are 15 residues in the CDR3. CDR3 in DNA: TGTGCCAGCAGACTAGGGACAGAAGGGAATTCACCCCTCCACTTT. Amino acid sequence: CASRLGTEGNSPLHF.

CDR3 sequence reads: CAWSNHRDTSSDTQYF. For the CDR3, the DNA is TGTGCCTGGAGTAATCACCGGGATACGTCGTCGGATACGCAGTATTTT. The genes are TRBV30 and TRBJ2-3, with TRBD2 as a possible D gene (5 bases). There are 16 residues in the CDR3. The V gene's germline CDR1 is GTSNPN and CDR2 SVGIG (reference sequence). V lost 2 bases, J lost 6 bases, and 21 bases lay in between.

This clone occurred once. The chain recombines TRBV29-1 with TRBJ1-2; D may be TRBD1 (6 bases). Germline V lookup: CDR1 SQVTM, CDR2 ANQGSEA. CDR3 size: 12 residues. V lost 8 bases, J lost 4 bases, and 14 bases lay in between. This CDR3 is CSTTGFPYGYTF. The CDR3 DNA sequence: TGCAGCACGACAGGTTTCCCCTATGGCTACACCTTC.

As for this clone: Other DNA sequences in the sample encode the same CDR3. This sequence joins TRBV11-2 and TRBJ1-3; 7 positions match TRBD1. Germline values: CDR1 SGHAT, CDR2 FQNNGV. V lost 5 bases to trimming and J lost 0 bases; unmatched junction nucleotides: 4. The CDR3 is 15 amino acids. CDR3 nucleotide sequence: TGTGCCAGCAGCCTAGGGACAGCCTCTGGAAACACCATATATTTT. Residues: CASSLGTASGNTIYF.

This clone was observed a few times. The chain joins TRBV7-9 to TRBJ1-2, with TRBD1 identical over 7 bases. The V and J ends lost 4 bases and 3 bases, in that order; junction bases with no gene match: 2. Germline CDR1 and CDR2: SEHNR and FQNEAQ (reference sequence). The CDR3 has 13 residues. Here the CDR3 reads CASSSTGDYGYTF. The CDR3 bases are TGTGCCAGCAGCTCCACAGGGGACTATGGCTACACCTTC.

The chain employs TRBV7-2 and TRBJ1-1; 8 bases agree with TRBD1. The CDR3 runs 12 residues. Trimming removed 2 bases from V and 12 bases from J; junction bases left unmatched: 5. CDR1 is SGHTA and CDR2 is FQGNSA in the germline V gene. CDR3 nucleotides: TGTGCCAGCAGCTTAAGGACAGGGAGAACTTTCTTT. Its protein is CASSLRTGRTFF.

This rearrangement joins TRBV9 to TRBJ2-3; the D gene is possibly TRBD2 (7 bases). Germline lookup yields CDR1 SGDLS and CDR2 YYNGEE. The CDR3 extends over 16 amino acids. V was shortened by 0 bases and J by 5 bases, with 16 bases between the two germline ends. In DNA, the CDR3 is TGTGCCAGCAGCGTAGGACCTGGGGGGGCGGGAGATACGCAGTATTTT. Encoded protein: CASSVGPGGAGDTQYF.